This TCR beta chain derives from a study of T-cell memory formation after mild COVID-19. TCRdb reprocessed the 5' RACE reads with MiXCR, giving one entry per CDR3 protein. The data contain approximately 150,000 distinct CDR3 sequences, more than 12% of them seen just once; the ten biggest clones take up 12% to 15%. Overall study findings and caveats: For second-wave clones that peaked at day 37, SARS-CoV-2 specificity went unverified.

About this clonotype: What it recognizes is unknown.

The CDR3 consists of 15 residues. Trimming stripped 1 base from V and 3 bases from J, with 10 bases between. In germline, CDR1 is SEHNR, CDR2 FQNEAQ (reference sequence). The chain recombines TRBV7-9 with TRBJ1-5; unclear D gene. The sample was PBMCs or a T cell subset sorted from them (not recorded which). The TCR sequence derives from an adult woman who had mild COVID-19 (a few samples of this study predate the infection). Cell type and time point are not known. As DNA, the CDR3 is TGTGCCAGCAGCTTAGGGGGAAGCGTCAATCAGCCCCAGCATTTT. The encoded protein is CASSLGGSVNQPQHF.